This T cell receptor beta chain appears in the sequencing data of a study of human T cells and chemical hapten exposure. From germline, CDR1 is SSHAT and CDR2 FNYEAQ (reference sequence). This CDR3 region has 14 residues. Time point given: patch test 1, 2 weeks after DPC sensitization. Indicated treatment: therapeutic diphenylcyclopropenone sensitization with weekly scalp DPC. Blood draws came first, before each patch test. Ten or more counts support this clonotype. At one end the junction does not follow the germline gene, possibly because of a read error. MiXCR, run by TCRdb on the RACE reads, gives a single entry per CDR3 protein. The sample yields about 99,000 distinct CDR3 sequences, 12% seen once.

The chain couples TRBV7-7 to TRBJ2-3; 9 nucleotides agree with TRBD1. The source material was whole blood, sampled in connection with sensitization to the hapten diphenylcyclopropenone (DPC). The clonotype originates from a middle-aged woman with alopecia areata. Some clones in this sample may be carry-over from other donors' samples. DNA of the CDR3: TGTGCTAGCAGCCCGGGACAGGGTCTAGATACGCAGTATTTT. It translates to CASSPGQGLDTQYF.